This record covers a single TCR beta chain. As yet, its antigen is unknown. The junction does not match germline at one end; this may be a read error. TCRdb re-derived calls from the PCR reads in MiXCR, one entry per CDR3 protein. The table records 25,000 to 35,000 distinct CDR3 sequences, roughly 52% of them present only once. This record comes from a study of esophageal squamous cell carcinoma under preoperative chemotherapy. Study details: Both tumor-infiltrating lymphocytes and peripheral blood T cells had their TCR repertoires profiled. Study findings and constraints: After chemotherapy, TCR diversity rose significantly in peripheral T cells but not in tumor-infiltrating lymphocytes.

CDR1 SGHVS and CDR2 FNYEAQ come from the germline V gene. The CDR3 sequence is 13 residues long. Noted time point: before preoperative PTX-NDP chemotherapy. The sequence derives from a human donor with esophageal squamous cell carcinoma. The donor label of this sample is uncertain. The J gene is TRBJ2-1, the V gene TRBV7-6; perhaps TRBD1 as D (6 bases). This material was acquired from a patient given preoperative chemotherapy. Written as DNA, the CDR3 is TGTGCCAGCGGCGCGGAGTACACAGGGACGCAGTTTTTT. Protein: CASGAEYTGTQFF.